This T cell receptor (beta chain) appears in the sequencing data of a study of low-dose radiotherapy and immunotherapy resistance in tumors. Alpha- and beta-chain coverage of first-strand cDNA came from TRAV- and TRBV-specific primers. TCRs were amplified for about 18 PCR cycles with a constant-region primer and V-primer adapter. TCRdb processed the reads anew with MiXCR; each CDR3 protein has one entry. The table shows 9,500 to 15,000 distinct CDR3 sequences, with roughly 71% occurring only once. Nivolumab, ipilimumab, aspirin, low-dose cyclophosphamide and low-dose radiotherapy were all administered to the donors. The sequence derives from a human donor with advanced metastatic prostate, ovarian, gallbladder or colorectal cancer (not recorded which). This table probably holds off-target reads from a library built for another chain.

Written as DNA, the CDR3 is TGCAGCGTTTTCCAAGGACCCGGGCAGCCCCAGCATTTT. This sequence encodes CSVFQGPGQPQHF. This rearrangement joins TRBV29-1 to TRBJ1-5; D remains unclear. The V gene's germline CDR1 is SQVTM and CDR2 ANQGSEA. V was pared by 5 bases and J by 7 bases, with 15 bases between. The CDR3 sequence is 13 residues long.